This T cell receptor beta chain was recovered during a study of control samples from healthy donors and cancer patients. From germline, CDR1 is SGHAT and CDR2 FQDESV (reference sequence). Unmatched junction bases numbered 7, after V lost 5 bases and J lost 4 bases. CDR3 length: 15 amino acids. Assay used: immunoSEQ multiplex PCR; TCRdb lists only in-frame clones, some missing. The data contain approximately 94,000 clones, approximately 88% of them singletons. This TCR was sampled from a man between 65 and 85 years old with lung cancer. The sample taken for sequencing was PBMCs. This chain connects TRBV11-1 to TRBJ2-3; 9 bases align to TRBD2. The CDR3 here is CASSRRGGLADTQYF. The DNA for the CDR3 is TGTGCCAGCAGCCGGCGGGGGGGGCTCGCAGATACGCAGTATTTT.